This T cell receptor beta chain was found in a study of T cells in Graves' hyperthyroidism and ophthalmopathy. Authors of the study amplified TCR beta CDR3 regions from RNA transcripts. TCR CDR3 regions were first amplified by RT-PCR with HTBI primers. Using its own MiXCR run on the multiplex PCR reads, TCRdb lists one record per CDR3 protein. The table has hundreds of thousands of distinct CDR3 sequences, 35% to 40% seen once. Sequenced: blood. The sequence derives from a man younger than 30 with Graves' hyperthyroidism.

CDR3 coding DNA: TGTGCCAGCAGTAGGGACAGGACCAATCAGCCCCAGCATTTT. It is translated as CASSRDRTNQPQHF. The chain is built from TRBV2 and TRBJ1-5; TRBD1 aligns across 8 bases. CDR1 and CDR2 from the germline V gene are SNHLY and FYNNEI. V shed 5 bases, J shed 3 bases, and the junction held 3 bases outside the gene matches. The CDR3 runs to 14 residues.